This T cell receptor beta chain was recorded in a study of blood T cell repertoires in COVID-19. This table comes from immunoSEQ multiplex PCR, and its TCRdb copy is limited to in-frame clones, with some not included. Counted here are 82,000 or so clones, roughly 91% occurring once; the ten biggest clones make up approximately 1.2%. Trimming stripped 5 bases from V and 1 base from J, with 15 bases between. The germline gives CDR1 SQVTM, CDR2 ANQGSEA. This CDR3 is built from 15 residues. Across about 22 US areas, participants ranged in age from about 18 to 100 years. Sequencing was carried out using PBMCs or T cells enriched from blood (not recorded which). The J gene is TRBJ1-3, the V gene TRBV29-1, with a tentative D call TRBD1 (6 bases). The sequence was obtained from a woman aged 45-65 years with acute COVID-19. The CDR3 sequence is CSVLRRTDSGNTIYF. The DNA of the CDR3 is TGCAGCGTTTTAAGGAGGACAGATTCTGGAAACACCATATATTTT.